These 19 T cell receptor beta chains came from one sample sequenced in a study of cytomegalovirus exposure and HLA in healthy donors. Primers included in the PCR were 60 Vbeta and 13 Jbeta primers. Here immunoSEQ multiplex PCR was the method, and the copy in TCRdb shows in-frame clones only, minus some. This table has 80,000 to 100,000 clones, around 77% appearing once. The sequenced sample was PBMCs. These TCRs come from a man between 40 and 49 years old in good health and CMV-seronegative.

The chain carries TRBV30 and TRBJ2-3; TRBD1 might be the D (6 bases). CDR1 and CDR2 from the germline V gene are GTSNPN and SVGIG (reference sequence). Between the trimmed V and J ends, which lost 8 bases and 1 base, there was a span of 16 bases. The CDR3 contains 14 residues. The CDR3 region has the DNA TGTGCCCAAGCCAGGGGATTGGGCACAGATACGCAGTATTTT. This translates into CAQARGLGTDTQYF.

J is TRBJ2-7 and V is TRBV5-1; 11 bases align to TRBD1. CDR3 length: 15 residues. Germline CDR1 and CDR2: SGHRS and YFSETQ. The V gene end was trimmed by 0 bases and the J gene end by 5 bases; junction bases not matched to a gene: 4. Here the CDR3 DNA reads TGCGCCAGCAGCTTGGGGACAGGGGGCTTCGACGAGCAGTACTTC. Encoded protein: CASSLGTGGFDEQYF.

The rearrangement joins TRBV5-6 to TRBJ2-5; 7 nucleotides agree with TRBD1. The germline CDR1 and CDR2 sequences are SGHDT and YYEEEE. The CDR3 has 14 amino acids. The V segment lost 3 bases and the J segment 4 bases; nucleotides outside the gene matches: 6. CDR3: CASSYGQVGETQYF. The DNA of the CDR3 is TGTGCCAGCAGCTACGGACAGGTGGGAGAGACCCAGTACTTC.

V is TRBV29-1 and J is TRBJ2-1; 8 nucleotides align to TRBD2. Trimming cost V 6 bases and J 2 bases; bases outside gene matches: 12. Germline values: CDR1 SQVTM, CDR2 ANQGSEA. The length of the CDR3 is 16 residues. CDR3 amino acids: CSVQYQTSGTYNEQFF. CDR3 DNA sequence: TGCAGCGTCCAGTATCAAACTAGCGGTACCTACAATGAGCAGTTCTTC.

The chain carries TRBV5-4 and TRBJ2-7, with TRBD2 as a possible D gene (6 bases). The CDR3 is made up of 13 amino acids. Trimming stripped 1 base from V and 7 bases from J, with 12 bases between. Per germline, CDR1 SGHNT and CDR2 YYREEE (reference sequence). CDR3 sequence: CASSLIYAGEQYF. CDR3 DNA sequence: TGTGCCAGCAGCTTGATATACGCGGGAGAGCAGTACTTC.

This clone was observed a handful of times. The rearrangement links TRBV7-6 to TRBJ1-5; D possibly corresponds to TRBD1 (5 bases). The CDR3 loop spans 16 amino acids. CDR1 is SGHVS, CDR2 FNYEAQ, per germline. Trimming pared 3 bases from V and 4 bases from J, leaving 16 bases between. The CDR3 reads CASSFGQGMENQPQHF. Here the CDR3 DNA reads TGTGCCAGCAGCTTTGGTCAGGGAATGGAGAATCAGCCCCAGCATTTT.

The chain couples TRBV11-1 to TRBJ2-3; the D gene is possibly TRBD2 (6 bases). CDR3 length: 15 residues. Trimming took off 1 base at V and 3 bases at J, with 11 bases between the two ends. Germline assignment: CDR1 SGHAT and CDR2 FQDESV (reference sequence). For the CDR3, the DNA is TGTGCCAGCAGCTTAGGCGGGGCTAGGACAGATACGCAGTATTTT. Encoded protein: CASSLGGARTDTQYF.

This chain joins TRBV5-1 and TRBJ2-5, with a tentative D call TRBD1 (5 bases). V lost 2 bases to trimming and J lost 3 bases, with 11 bases between them. Germline CDR1 SGHRS, CDR2 YFSETQ. The CDR3 is 14 residues long. The CDR3 DNA is TGCGCCAGCAGCTTTTCGGTACAGGAAGAGACCCAGTACTTC. As protein: CASSFSVQEETQYF.

V usage is TRBV5-1 and J usage is TRBJ1-1, with a weak D call TRBD1 (5 bases). Germline loops: CDR1 SGHRS, CDR2 YFSETQ. The CDR3 contains 15 residues. With 1 base removed from V and 2 bases from J, the gap between germline ends came to 12 bases. DNA of the CDR3: TGCGCCAGCAGCTTGAACGCAGGGCTAAACACTGAAGCTTTCTTT. Translation gives CASSLNAGLNTEAFF.

This clone was seen a few times. V is TRBV29-1 and J is TRBJ2-1, with D possibly TRBD1 on 6 matching bases. V was pared by 3 bases and J by 11 bases, with 14 bases between. This CDR3 comprises 12 residues. Germline-derived CDR1 and CDR2 are SQVTM and ANQGSEA. The CDR3 spells CSVDHAQGQQFF. CDR3 nucleotides: TGCAGCGTTGATCATGCACAGGGTCAGCAGTTCTTC.

The CDR3 here is CASRPTGSSYEQYF. CDR3 in DNA: TGTGCCAGCAGGCCCACAGGGAGCTCCTACGAGCAGTACTTC. The rearrangement uses TRBV5-4 and TRBJ2-7; a possible D gene is TRBD1 (6 bases). The CDR3 runs 14 residues. Germline assignment: CDR1 SGHNT and CDR2 YYREEE (reference sequence). Deletions cut 5 bases from V and 0 bases from J, with 12 bases between.

This clone has just a few counts. The V call is TRBV10-3, the J call TRBJ1-1; D remains unclear. The CDR3 covers 11 residues. The ends were cut back, 7 bases at V and 5 bases at J, with 8 bases in the middle. The V gene's germline CDR1 is ENHRY and CDR2 SYGVKD. The CDR3 DNA is TGTGCCATCAAAGATAGTACTGAAGCTTTCTTT. It yields the protein CAIKDSTEAFF.

The CDR3 DNA follows: TGCGCCAGCAGTGAGTCGAGCCCAGGGGGCTCCGGCGAGCAGTACTTC. Translated, it gives CASSESSPGGSGEQYF. V is TRBV10-1 and J is TRBJ2-5; TRBD1 matches 8 bases. The last part of the DNA fits TRBJ2-7 better; the J call may be wrong. This CDR3 contains 16 residues. Germline V CDR1 and CDR2: WNHNN, SYGVQD (reference sequence).

The CDR3 nucleotides read TGCGCCAGCAGCTTGGTTCTTGTCACAGATACGCAGTATTTT. It codes for CASSLVLVTDTQYF. The rearrangement links TRBV5-1 to TRBJ2-3; the D is unclear. CDR3 length equals 14 residues. The ends were cut back, 0 bases at V and 2 bases at J, with 7 bases in the middle. The V gene's germline CDR1 is SGHRS and CDR2 YFSETQ.

The CDR3 nucleotides are TGTGCCAGCAGCCAAGATAGCGGGAGATCCTACGAGCAGTACTTC. It codes for CASSQDSGRSYEQYF. The gene calls are TRBV14 and TRBJ2-7, with 9 bases fitting TRBD2. The CDR3 runs 15 residues. The trim removed 0 bases at V and 1 base at J, leaving 1 base unmatched. Germline assignment: CDR1 SGHDN and CDR2 FVKESK.

J is TRBJ2-7 and V is TRBV18, with 7 bases matching TRBD1. V gave up 2 bases and J gave up 4 bases; unmatched junction bases: 5. This CDR3 is 14 amino acids long. Germline CDR1 is KGHSH and CDR2 is LQKENI. CDR3: CASSPGQVGYEQYF. CDR3 sequence (DNA): TGTGCCAGCTCACCAGGACAGGTTGGTTACGAGCAGTACTTC.

The gene calls are TRBV9 and TRBJ1-5; D possibly corresponds to TRBD1 (5 bases). V lost 4 bases and J lost 7, with 18 bases in between. Germline-derived CDR1 and CDR2 are SGDLS and YYNGEE. The CDR3 is 15 residues long. The CDR3 bases are TGTGCCAGCAGCCGGGGGGGAAGCTCGGGGCAGCCCCAGCATTTT. Encoded protein: CASSRGGSSGQPQHF. Complete variable domain (other parts from reference TRBV9 and TRBJ1-5): DSGVTQTPKHLITATGQRVTLRCSPRSGDLSVYWYQQSLDQGLQFLIQYYNGEERAKGNILERFSAQQFPDLHSELNLSSLELGDSALYFCASSRGGSSGQPQHFGDGTRLSIL.

The rearrangement links TRBV14 to TRBJ2-1; 12 bases fit TRBD1. From germline, CDR1 is SGHDN and CDR2 FVKESK. The CDR3 loop spans 16 amino acids. The ends lost 6 bases at V and 6 bases at J; junction bases unmatched: 9. The CDR3 sequence is CASRARGQGAFNEQFF. CDR3 DNA: TGTGCCAGCAGGGCAAGGGGACAGGGGGCCTTCAATGAGCAGTTCTTC. The variable domain in full, with the rest retrieved from reference TRBV14 and TRBJ2-1, is EAGVTQFPSHSVIEKGQTVTLRCDPISGHDNLYWYRRVMGKEIKFLLHFVKESKQDESGMPNNRFLAERTGGTYSTLKVQPAELEDSGVYFCASRARGQGAFNEQFFGPGTRLTVL.

This chain uses TRBV2 with TRBJ2-7; 7 nucleotides align to TRBD2. The V gene's germline CDR1 is SNHLY and CDR2 FYNNEI. The CDR3 is 13 residues long. With 11 bases clipped from V and 3 bases from J, the junction kept 10 bases outside the gene matches. DNA for the CDR3: TGTGCCGCCGCACGCGGGGGAGGCTACGAGCAGTACTTC. It translates to CAAARGGGYEQYF.